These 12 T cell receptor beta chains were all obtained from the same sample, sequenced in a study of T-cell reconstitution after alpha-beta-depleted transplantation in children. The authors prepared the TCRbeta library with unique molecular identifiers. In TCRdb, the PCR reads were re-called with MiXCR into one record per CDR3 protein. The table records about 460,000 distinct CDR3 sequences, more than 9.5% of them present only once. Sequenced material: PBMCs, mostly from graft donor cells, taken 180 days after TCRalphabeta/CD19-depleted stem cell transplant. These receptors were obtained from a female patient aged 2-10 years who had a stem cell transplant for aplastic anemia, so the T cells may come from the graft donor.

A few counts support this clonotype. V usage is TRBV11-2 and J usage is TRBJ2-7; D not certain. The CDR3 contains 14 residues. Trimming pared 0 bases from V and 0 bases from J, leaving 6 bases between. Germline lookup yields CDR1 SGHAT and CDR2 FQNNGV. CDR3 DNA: TGTGCCAGCAGCTTAGATACGAGCTCCTACGAGCAGTACGTC. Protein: CASSLDTSSYEQYV.

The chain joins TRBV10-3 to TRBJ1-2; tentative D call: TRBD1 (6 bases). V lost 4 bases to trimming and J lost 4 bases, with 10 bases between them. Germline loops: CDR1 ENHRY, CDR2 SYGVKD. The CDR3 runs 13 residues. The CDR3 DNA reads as TGTGCCATCAGTGGGCCGGACAGCTATGGCTACACCTTC. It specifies CAISGPDSYGYTF.

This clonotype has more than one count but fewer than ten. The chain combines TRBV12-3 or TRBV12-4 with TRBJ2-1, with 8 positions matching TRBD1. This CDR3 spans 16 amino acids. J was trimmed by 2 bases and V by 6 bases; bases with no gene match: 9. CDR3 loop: CASSPIGQGPYNEQFF. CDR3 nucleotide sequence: TGTGCCAGCAGCCCGATCGGACAGGGCCCCTACAATGAGCAGTTCTTC.

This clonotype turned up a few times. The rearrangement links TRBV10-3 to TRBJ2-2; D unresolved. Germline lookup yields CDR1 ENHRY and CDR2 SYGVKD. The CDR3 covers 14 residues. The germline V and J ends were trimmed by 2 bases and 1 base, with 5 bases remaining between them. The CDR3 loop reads CAISERQNTGELFF. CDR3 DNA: TGTGCCATCAGTGAGCGGCAGAACACCGGGGAGCTGTTTTTT.

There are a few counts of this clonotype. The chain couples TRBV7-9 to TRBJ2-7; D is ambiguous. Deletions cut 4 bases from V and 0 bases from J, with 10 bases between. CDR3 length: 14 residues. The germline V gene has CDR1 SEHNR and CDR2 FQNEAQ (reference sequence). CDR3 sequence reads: CASSSPLGSYEQYV. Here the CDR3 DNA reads TGTGCCAGCAGCTCCCCCTTGGGCTCCTACGAGCAGTACGTC.

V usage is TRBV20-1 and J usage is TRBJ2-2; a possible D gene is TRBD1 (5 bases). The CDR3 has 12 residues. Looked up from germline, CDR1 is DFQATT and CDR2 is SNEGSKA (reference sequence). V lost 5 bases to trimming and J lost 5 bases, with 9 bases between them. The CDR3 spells CSAPKGTGELFF. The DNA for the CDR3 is TGCAGTGCTCCGAAGGGGACCGGGGAGCTGTTTTTT.

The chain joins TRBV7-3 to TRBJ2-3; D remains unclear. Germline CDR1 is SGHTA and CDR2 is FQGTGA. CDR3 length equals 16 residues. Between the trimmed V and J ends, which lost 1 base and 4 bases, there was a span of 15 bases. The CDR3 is CASSLIYGVGADTQYF. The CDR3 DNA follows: TGTGCCAGCAGCTTAATATATGGAGTAGGTGCAGATACGCAGTATTTT. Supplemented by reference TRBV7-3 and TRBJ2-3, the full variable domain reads GAGVSQTPSNKVTEKGKYVELRCDPISGHTALYWYRQSLGQGPEFLIYFQGTGAADDSGLPNDRFFAVRPEGSVSTLKIQRTERGDSAVYLCASSLIYGVGADTQYFGPGTRLTVL.

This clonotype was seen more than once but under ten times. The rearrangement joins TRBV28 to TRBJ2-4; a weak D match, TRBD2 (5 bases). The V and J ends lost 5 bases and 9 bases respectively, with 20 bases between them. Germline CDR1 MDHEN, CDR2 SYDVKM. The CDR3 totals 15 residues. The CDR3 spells CASSPGWTRAVIQYF. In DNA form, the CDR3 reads TGTGCCAGCAGTCCGGGTTGGACGAGGGCTGTCATTCAGTACTTC.

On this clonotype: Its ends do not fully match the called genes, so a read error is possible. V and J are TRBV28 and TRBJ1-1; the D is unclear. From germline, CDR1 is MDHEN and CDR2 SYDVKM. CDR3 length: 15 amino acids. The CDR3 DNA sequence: TGTGCCAGCACCAGACTCAGTCGGATGAACACTAAAGCTTTCTTT. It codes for CASTRLSRMNTKAFF.

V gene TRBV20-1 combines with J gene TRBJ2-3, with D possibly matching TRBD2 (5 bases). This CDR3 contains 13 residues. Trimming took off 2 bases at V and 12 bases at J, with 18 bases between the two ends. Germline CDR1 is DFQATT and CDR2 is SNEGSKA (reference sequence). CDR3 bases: TGCAGTGCTAGAACTCTCGGACTGCCCGACCAGTATTTT. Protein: CSARTLGLPDQYF.

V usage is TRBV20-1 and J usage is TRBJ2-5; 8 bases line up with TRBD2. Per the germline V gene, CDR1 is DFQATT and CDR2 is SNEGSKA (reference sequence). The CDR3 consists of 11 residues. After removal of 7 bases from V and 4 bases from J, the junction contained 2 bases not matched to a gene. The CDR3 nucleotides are TGCAGTGGCGGGAGGAGAGAGACCCAGTACTTC. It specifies CSGGRRETQYF.

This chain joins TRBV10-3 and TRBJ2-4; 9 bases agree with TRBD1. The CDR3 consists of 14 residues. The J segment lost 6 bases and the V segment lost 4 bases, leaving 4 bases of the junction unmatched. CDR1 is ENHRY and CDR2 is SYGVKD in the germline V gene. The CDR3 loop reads CAISVGQGSNIQYF. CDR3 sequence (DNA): TGTGCCATCAGTGTTGGACAGGGGTCAAACATTCAGTACTTC.